This record concerns one TCR beta chain sequence. This entry comes from a study of blood T cell repertoires in COVID-19. The assay was immunoSEQ multiplex PCR, and TCRdb's table has in-frame clones only and misses some. Here the sample spans around 300,000 clones, 65% to 90% being singletons. Germline CDR1 SGHVS, CDR2 FQNEAQ. The CDR3 runs 14 residues. Unmatched junction bases numbered 5, after V lost 4 bases and J lost 4 bases. The chain employs TRBV7-8 and TRBJ2-5, with 8 bases fitting TRBD1. The sequenced material came from peripheral blood. The sequence was collected from a human donor in a cohort sampled during active COVID-19. Here the CDR3 reads CASSSDRVGETQYF. In nucleotides, the CDR3 is TGTGCCAGCAGCTCGGACAGGGTCGGAGAGACCCAGTACTTC.